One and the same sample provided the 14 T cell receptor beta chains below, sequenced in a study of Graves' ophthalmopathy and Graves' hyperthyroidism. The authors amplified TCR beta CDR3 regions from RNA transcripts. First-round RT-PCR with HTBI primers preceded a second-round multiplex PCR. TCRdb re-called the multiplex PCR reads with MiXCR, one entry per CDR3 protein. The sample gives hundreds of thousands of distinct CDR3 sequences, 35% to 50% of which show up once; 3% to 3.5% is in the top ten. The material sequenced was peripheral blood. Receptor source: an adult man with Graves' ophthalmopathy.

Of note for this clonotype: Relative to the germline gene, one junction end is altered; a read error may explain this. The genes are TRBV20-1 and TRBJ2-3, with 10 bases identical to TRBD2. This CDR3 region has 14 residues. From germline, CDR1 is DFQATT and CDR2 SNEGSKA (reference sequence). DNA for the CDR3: TGCAGTGCCAGAGCGGGGGGGGGCACAGATACGCAGTATTTT. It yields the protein CSARAGGGTDTQYF.

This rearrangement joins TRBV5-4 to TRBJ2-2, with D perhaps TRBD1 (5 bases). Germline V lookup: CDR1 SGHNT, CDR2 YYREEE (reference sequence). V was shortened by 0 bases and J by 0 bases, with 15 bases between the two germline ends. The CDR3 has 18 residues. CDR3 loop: CASSLGGLRGPNTGELFF. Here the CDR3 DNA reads TGTGCCAGCAGCTTGGGAGGCCTAAGGGGTCCGAACACCGGGGAGCTGTTTTTT.

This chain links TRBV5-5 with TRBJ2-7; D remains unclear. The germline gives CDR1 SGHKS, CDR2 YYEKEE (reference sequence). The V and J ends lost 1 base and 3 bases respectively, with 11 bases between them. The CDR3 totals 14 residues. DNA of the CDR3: TGTGCCAGCAGCTTGTGGAACACCAACTACGAGCAGTACTTC. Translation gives CASSLWNTNYEQYF.

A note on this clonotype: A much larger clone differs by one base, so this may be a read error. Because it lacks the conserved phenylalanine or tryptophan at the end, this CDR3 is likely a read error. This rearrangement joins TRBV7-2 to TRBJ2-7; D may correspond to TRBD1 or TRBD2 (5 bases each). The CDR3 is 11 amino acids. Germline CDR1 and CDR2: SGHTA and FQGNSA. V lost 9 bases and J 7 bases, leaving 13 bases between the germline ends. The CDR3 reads CASKRGWEQYL. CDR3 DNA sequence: TGTGCCAGTAAGAGGGGATGGGAGCAGTACCTC.

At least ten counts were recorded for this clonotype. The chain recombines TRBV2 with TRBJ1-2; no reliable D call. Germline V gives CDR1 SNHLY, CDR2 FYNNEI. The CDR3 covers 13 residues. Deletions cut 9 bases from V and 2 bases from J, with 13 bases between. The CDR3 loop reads CASADHANYGYTF. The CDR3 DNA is TGTGCCAGTGCGGACCACGCCAACTATGGCTACACCTTC.

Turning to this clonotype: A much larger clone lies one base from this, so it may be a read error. DNA for the CDR3: TGTGCCAGCAGTTTAAGGGGACTGACGTCCTACGGGCAGTACTTC. This codes for CASSLRGLTSYGQYF. This rearrangement joins TRBV2 to TRBJ2-7; TRBD2 is a possible D gene (6 bases). This CDR3 region has 15 residues. Germline CDR1 is SNHLY and CDR2 is FYNNEI.

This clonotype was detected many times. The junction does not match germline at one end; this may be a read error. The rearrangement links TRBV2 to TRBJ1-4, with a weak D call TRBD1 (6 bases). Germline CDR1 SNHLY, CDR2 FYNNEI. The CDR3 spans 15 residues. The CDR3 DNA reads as TGTGCCAGCAGAGAAGGAAGGGGGGCAGGTGAAAAACTGTTTTTT. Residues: CASREGRGAGEKLFF.

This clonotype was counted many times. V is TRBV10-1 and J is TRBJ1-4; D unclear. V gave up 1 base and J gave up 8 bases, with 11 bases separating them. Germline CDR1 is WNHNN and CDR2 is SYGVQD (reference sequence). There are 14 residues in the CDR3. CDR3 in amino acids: CASSECRVGEKLFF. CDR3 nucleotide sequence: TGCGCCAGCAGTGAGTGTCGGGTCGGAGAAAAACTGTTTTTT.

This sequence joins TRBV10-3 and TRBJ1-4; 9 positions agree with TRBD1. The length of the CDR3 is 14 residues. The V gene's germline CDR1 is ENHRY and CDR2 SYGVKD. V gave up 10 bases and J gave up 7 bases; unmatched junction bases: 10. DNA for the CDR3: TGTGCCACGACTGAGGACAGGGGTGGTGAAAAACTGTTTTTT. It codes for CATTEDRGGEKLFF.

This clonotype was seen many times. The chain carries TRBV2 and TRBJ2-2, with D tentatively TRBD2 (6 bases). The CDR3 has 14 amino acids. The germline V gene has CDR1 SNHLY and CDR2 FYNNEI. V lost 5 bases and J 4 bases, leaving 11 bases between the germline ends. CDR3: CASSRRRGTGELFF. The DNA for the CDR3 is TGTGCCAGCAGTAGGCGGAGGGGCACCGGGGAGCTGTTTTTT.

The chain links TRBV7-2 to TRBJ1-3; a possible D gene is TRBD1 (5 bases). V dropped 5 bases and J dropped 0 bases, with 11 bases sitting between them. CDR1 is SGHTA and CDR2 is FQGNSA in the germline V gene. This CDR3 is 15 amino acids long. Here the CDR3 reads CASSTAGGSGNTIYF. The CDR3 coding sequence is TGTGCCAGCAGCACCGCGGGGGGCTCTGGAAACACCATATATTTT.

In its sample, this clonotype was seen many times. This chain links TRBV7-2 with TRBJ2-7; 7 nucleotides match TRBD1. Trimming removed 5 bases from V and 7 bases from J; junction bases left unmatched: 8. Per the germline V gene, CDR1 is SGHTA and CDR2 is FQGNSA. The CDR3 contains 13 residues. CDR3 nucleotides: TGTGCCAGCAGCCCGACAGGGATGGGGGAGCAGTACTTC. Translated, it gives CASSPTGMGEQYF. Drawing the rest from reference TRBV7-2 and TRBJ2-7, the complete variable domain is GAGVSQSPSNKVTEKGKDVELRCDPISGHTALYWYRQSLGQGLEFLIYFQGNSAPDKSGLPSDRFSAERTGGSVSTLTIQRTQQEDSAVYLCASSPTGMGEQYFGPGTRLTVT.

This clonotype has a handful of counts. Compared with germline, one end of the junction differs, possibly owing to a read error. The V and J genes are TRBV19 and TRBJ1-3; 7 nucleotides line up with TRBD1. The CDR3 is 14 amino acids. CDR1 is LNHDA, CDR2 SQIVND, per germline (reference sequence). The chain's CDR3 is CASSITGAGSTIYF. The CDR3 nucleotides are TGTGCCAGTAGTATCACAGGGGCTGGAAGCACCATATATTTT.

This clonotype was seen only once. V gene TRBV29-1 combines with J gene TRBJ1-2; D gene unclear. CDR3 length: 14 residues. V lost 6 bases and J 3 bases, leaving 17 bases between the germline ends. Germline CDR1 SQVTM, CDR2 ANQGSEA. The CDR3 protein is CSVLGLAGDYGYTF. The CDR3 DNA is TGCAGCGTACTCGGACTAGCGGGAGACTATGGCTACACCTTC.